A selection of T cell receptor beta chains follows, all from one sample in a study of T cell changes during pregnancy in multiple sclerosis. Sequencing was performed with immunoSEQ multiplex PCR; in TCRdb, only in-frame clones are kept and a portion is missing. Of 69,000 or so clones detected, 75% to 95% appear once; the ten largest clones hold almost 0.3%. Sample: CD4+ T cells from peripheral blood mononuclear cells, taken in the third trimester of pregnancy. Receptors were obtained from a female donor in good health, enrolled as a control in a pregnancy study. Both conserved end residues are part of each CDR3.

TRBJ2-2 TRBV9 CASTLGTGGNTGELFF
TRBJ1-5 TRBV6-1 CASKTSHNQPQHF
TRBJ1-1 TRBV30 CARMGGDYTEAFF
TRBJ2-3 TRBV5-1 CASSLPGLATGDTQYF
TRBJ1-1 TRBV4-3 CASSQSYYTEAFF
TRBJ1-4 TRBV18 CASESQATNEKLFF
TRBJ1-1 TRBV19 CASSIEGDRVRPEAFF
TRBJ1-2 TRBV27 CASSLRDGGRYGYTF
TRBJ1-1 TRBV4-1 CASSQDIPKSTEAFF
TRBJ1-1 TRBV7-9 CASSSPWNTEAFF
TRBJ2-3 TRBV9 CASSVGAPGGSTDTQYF
TRBJ2-3 TRBV4-2 CASSQDRQEALDTQYF
TRBJ1-5 TRBV19 CASSMTGAGQPQHF
TRBJ1-1 TRBV14 CASSLHSGGGTEAFF
TRBJ2-2 TRBV5-1 CASSAGQRISTGELFF
TRBJ2-7 TRBV11-3 CASSKRTGNDEQYF
TRBJ2-5 TRBV7-3 CASSLAVLETQYF
TRBJ1-1 TRBV19 CASSPTRTGGSTEAFF
TRBJ2-5 TRBV7-2 CATRDRGRETQYF
TRBJ2-6 TRBV2 CASNERRAGANVLTF
TRBJ2-3 TRBV5-1 CASSLEAGGGTDTQYF
TRBJ2-1 TRBV6-1 CASSEGRVEQFF
TRBJ2-3 TRBV5-4 CASSLAASVGGDTQYF
TRBJ2-7 TRBV7-8 CASSLSGGTGGVYF
TRBJ1-1 TRBV6-6 CASKIEALNGEAFF
TRBJ2-1 TRBV9 CASSVATGNGYNEQFF